The following is a TCR beta chain sequence with its context. Its antigen is not yet known. Within one base of it there is no much larger clone, and no base qualities were kept. The CDR3 starts with the cysteine, ends with the phenylalanine, and has 16 residues. Only the CDR3 DNA stays, 48 bases, in frame from base 1. Unmatched junction bases come to 2, with V trimmed by 1 base and J by 4 bases. The germline V gene provides CDR1 LGHNA and CDR2 YNFKEQ. The data derive from a study of shared clonotypes between healthy human individuals (dated by TCRdb to 2018 to 2020). Some background on the complete study: Two women and a few men aged 18 to 49 years were included in the cohort. Per donor, three plates each were used for CD4 naive and CD4 memory, two for CD8 naive, and one for CD8 memory. The study deeply sequenced blood TCR repertoires of five healthy adults to estimate repertoire size and the extent of clonotype sharing between individuals. Different laboratories and diverse techniques were used to prepare libraries and sequence TCR repertoires, to increase sequencing depth and limit assay-specific biases. Per donor, leukapheresis produced somewhere between about 0.8 and 9.5 billion PBMCs. General conclusions and limits of the study: Higher generation probabilities were observed for clonotypes shared by all four sorted-subset donors than for non-shared clonotypes. Rarefaction of sorted-subset datasets indicated incomplete sequencing despite the large sequencing depth. Approximately 4.8% of naive CD4, 3% to 3.5% of naive CD8, roughly 2.4% of memory CD4, and about 0.4% of memory CD8 clonotypes were shared across a few donors. The small number of donors limited the genetic and exposure-history diversity represented. Pairwise subsampling led to the expectation that sequencing depth would affect the degree of clonotype sharing among donors. Only blood was sampled, and tissue TCR repertoires likely differ from those in blood. Naive subsets generally had larger estimated clonotype richness than memory subsets.

Donors were healthy HIV-negative adults with no recently reported acute infections or vaccinations. All donors were Caucasian adults living in Nashville, Tennessee, USA. CD4+ T cells were enriched by magnetic negative selection, after which naive cells were positively selected on CD45RA and the negative fraction was taken as the memory subset. Blood was collected by leukapheresis, and PBMCs were isolated by Ficoll-Histopaque density gradient centrifugation and then cryopreserved in liquid nitrogen vapor phase. Purity and quantity of every magnetically sorted T cell population were checked by analytical flow cytometry. Genomic DNA was isolated from each sorted fraction and quantified by UV absorbance on a Nanodrop 2000c. Using the deep immunoSEQ assay, multiplex PCR amplified TCR CDR3 regions from genomic DNA. For each cell subset, the extracted genomic DNA was distributed evenly across all wells of several immunoSEQ 96-well plates, and each plate served as one replicate. For sorted subsets, about 220 ng of genomic DNA, equivalent to some 30,000 T cell genomes, went into each replicate PCR. The purified libraries were quantified using a Qubit 3.0 fluorometer, sized with a Bioanalyzer 2100, and then quantified again using the KAPA Library Quantification kit. Each immunoSEQ 96-well plate was sequenced on its own single-read 150-cycle Illumina NextSeq 550 flow cell. As for the original processing: Because the immunoSEQ output included only junctional sequences and no quality scores, the filtering could not be the same as the filtering used for full-length reads. To assign V/J genes and CDR3, sequences were annotated using PyIR, a Python wrapper for IgBLAST v1.9, with IMGT germline references. Reads were filtered out if the reads had weak V/J assignments (E-value above 1e-6), no CDR3, stop codons, out-of-frame junctions, or ambiguous translated residues. V3J clonotypes were defined as sequences sharing the same inferred V gene, J gene, and CDR3 amino acid sequence. Percentage overlap between repertoires was calculated by dividing the number of shared unique clonotypes by the size of the smaller repertoire. Repertoire richness was assessed with RTK rarefaction, the Chao1 estimator, and Recon v2.1 estimates of unobserved clonotypes. OLGA was used to compute generation probabilities for all TCRbeta clonotypes that the gDNA method yielded from a handful of donors. TCRdb mirrors the immuneACCESS table, restricted to in-frame sequences. Some clones are absent from its copies; in checked studies, under half trace to an unresolved V gene, and the reason for the others is unknown. The V and J calls and the clone size are those of that table, but D and trimming were determined from the DNA. The sample records about 2.4 million clones, about 92% of which are singletons. The ten largest clonotypes hold over 0.12% of the sample.

Recombination linked TRBV4-2 to TRBJ2-1; 12 central bases correspond to TRBD2. The clonotype was recovered from a young man in good health. What was sequenced was naive CD4+ T cells sorted from blood. Explained via the paper, the cell subset or site label denotes: CD45RA+ positively selected. The CDR3: CASSQGLAGEYNEQFF. At the DNA level, the sequence is TGTGCCAGCAGCCAAGGACTAGCGGGGGAGTACAATGAGCAGTTCTTC.